These 30 T cell receptor beta chains originate from one sample sequenced in a study of preoperative IRX-2 immunotherapy in early breast cancer. Profiled with immunoSEQ multiplex PCR; TCRdb holds only in-frame clones, not every one. In the table there are around 24,000 clones, approximately 77% of which are singletons. Treatment described: preoperative locoregional IRX-2 cytokine immunotherapy. The material was lymph node tissue, obtained after IRX-2 immunotherapy. The receptors come from a human donor with breast cancer.

The chain couples TRBV11-3 to TRBJ2-7; 7 positions agree with TRBD1. Trimming cost V 3 bases and J 3 bases; bases outside gene matches: 14. CDR3 length equals 17 residues. The germline gives CDR1 SGHNT, CDR2 YENEEA. CDR3 bases: TGTGCCAGCAGCTTGCGCATAACCCACGGACAGGTCTACGAGCAGTACTTC. Protein product: CASSLRITHGQVYEQYF.

The V call is TRBV11-3, the J call TRBJ2-4; no reliable D call. This CDR3 region has 16 residues. V was pared by 2 bases and J by 0 bases, with 11 bases between. The germline gives CDR1 SGHNT, CDR2 YENEEA. CDR3 sequence (DNA): TGTGCCAGCAGCTTAAATGAAGGTGAAGCCAAAAACATTCAGTACTTC. This gives the protein CASSLNEGEAKNIQYF.

This clone has just a few counts. The chain couples TRBV29-1 to TRBJ2-7, with TRBD1 identical over 8 bases. V lost 6 bases, J lost 3 bases, and 4 bases stayed unmatched. The CDR3 extends over 12 amino acids. Germline CDR1 SQVTM, CDR2 ANQGSEA. In nucleotides, the CDR3 is TGCAGCGTCGACAGGGGAGGCTACGAGCAGTACTTC. As protein: CSVDRGGYEQYF.

The chain recombines TRBV19 with TRBJ2-1; TRBD2 aligns across 7 bases. V trimming: 6 bases; J trimming: 7 bases; junction bases outside the gene matches: 12. The CDR3 runs to 15 residues. CDR1 LNHDA and CDR2 SQIVND come from the germline V gene (reference sequence). The CDR3 DNA follows: TGTGCCAGTAGACCTCGAGGGGCGGGAGCGAATGAGCAGTTCTTC. Protein product: CASRPRGAGANEQFF.

The genes are TRBV29-1 and TRBJ2-1; 9 nucleotides line up with TRBD1. The V gene's germline CDR1 is SQVTM and CDR2 ANQGSEA. V lost 7 bases to trimming and J lost 8 bases; unmatched junction nucleotides: 6. The CDR3 has 12 residues. CDR3 bases: TGCAGCGCCGGGACAGGGATCTATGAGCAGTTCTTC. It encodes CSAGTGIYEQFF.

The chain couples TRBV6-8 to TRBJ1-2; no clear D gene. The CDR3 has 12 amino acids. V shed 5 bases and J shed 2 bases, with 6 bases lying between them. CDR1 and CDR2 from the germline V gene are MNHGY and SAAAGT. The CDR3 DNA is TGTGCCAGCAGTAGAGGAAACTATGGCTACACCTTC. Its protein product is CASSRGNYGYTF.

V gene TRBV6-8 combines with J gene TRBJ1-2; TRBD1 matches 7 bases. The CDR3 is made up of 12 amino acids. V lost 8 bases to trimming and J lost 8 bases; unmatched junction nucleotides: 8. Germline CDR1 MNHGY, CDR2 SAAAGT. CDR3 sequence reads: CASGRQGRGYTF. In DNA, the CDR3 is TGTGCCAGCGGACGACAGGGTCGGGGCTACACCTTC.

The V gene is TRBV18, the J gene TRBJ2-7; 7 bases match TRBD2. The CDR3 is 14 residues long. Trimming cost V 6 bases and J 4 bases; bases outside gene matches: 9. Germline CDR1 is KGHSH and CDR2 is LQKENI. Written as DNA, the CDR3 is TGTGCCAGCTCCGTGGCGGGAGCCCAGTACGAGCAGTACTTC. It codes for CASSVAGAQYEQYF.

In its sample, this clone was seen a few times. V usage is TRBV11-3 and J usage is TRBJ1-2; no clear D gene. The CDR3 contains 15 residues. The germline V gene has CDR1 SGHNT and CDR2 YENEEA. V was cut by 0 bases and J by 4 bases, with 12 bases left in between. CDR3 DNA sequence: TGTGCCAGCAGCTTAGAGGCTACCCCCTCCTATGGCTACACCTTC. This encodes CASSLEATPSYGYTF.

The gene calls are TRBV6-8 and TRBJ2-6, with D perhaps matching TRBD1 (6 bases). V was pared by 6 bases and J by 2 bases, with 8 bases between. CDR1 is MNHGY and CDR2 is SAAAGT in the germline V gene. The CDR3 spans 14 residues. In DNA, the CDR3 is TGTGCCAGCAGCTACAGGGCTGGGGCCAACGTCCTGACTTTC. It specifies CASSYRAGANVLTF.

The chain combines TRBV5-1 with TRBJ2-7, with 7 bases fitting TRBD2. This CDR3 region has 15 residues. The V gene's germline CDR1 is SGHRS and CDR2 YFSETQ. Unmatched junction bases numbered 9, after V lost 5 bases and J lost 1 base. This CDR3 reads CASSGAREWSYEQYF. CDR3 nucleotide sequence: TGCGCCAGCAGTGGGGCGCGGGAGTGGTCCTACGAGCAGTACTTC.

This clone was observed once. This rearrangement joins TRBV5-1 to TRBJ2-5, with 10 positions matching TRBD2. J lost 2 bases, V lost 7 bases, and 8 bases had no gene match. This CDR3 comprises 15 residues. Germline V gene lookup returns CDR1 SGHRS and CDR2 YFSETQ. The CDR3 spells CASRLGTSDQETQYF. Here the CDR3 DNA reads TGCGCCAGCCGACTTGGGACTAGCGATCAAGAGACCCAGTACTTC.

This clone was counted a few times. The rearrangement joins TRBV11-3 to TRBJ2-2, with 8 nucleotides matching TRBD1. The CDR3 is made up of 15 amino acids. CDR1 and CDR2 from the germline V gene are SGHNT and YENEEA. V dropped 6 bases and J dropped 6; count of bases not matched to a gene: 9. The CDR3 protein is CASRWGQGAAGELFF. The CDR3 DNA reads as TGTGCCAGCAGGTGGGGCCAGGGGGCGGCCGGGGAGCTGTTTTTT.

The J gene is TRBJ1-1, the V gene TRBV29-1; D is unclear. Looked up from germline, CDR1 is SQVTM and CDR2 is ANQGSEA. Trimming stripped 6 bases from V and 5 bases from J, with 16 bases between. There are 13 residues in the CDR3. DNA of the CDR3: TGCAGCGTGGAGAAGGAGGTGAGGACTGAAGCTTTCTTT. Its protein product is CSVEKEVRTEAFF.

This chain links TRBV4-1 with TRBJ1-2, with 9 bases aligning to TRBD1. After removal of 0 bases from V and 5 bases from J, the junction contained 4 bases not matched to a gene. The CDR3 has 15 amino acids. Germline CDR1 MGHRA, CDR2 YSYEKL. The CDR3 nucleotides are TGCGCCAGCAGCCAAGAATGGGACAGGGATTATGGCTACACCTTC. Translated, it gives CASSQEWDRDYGYTF.

V usage is TRBV4-2 and J usage is TRBJ1-1; the D is unclear. Germline values: CDR1 LGHNA, CDR2 YNFKEQ. This CDR3 has 16 amino acids. Trimming shortened V by 4 bases and J by 0 bases, and 15 bases separated the two germline ends. The CDR3: CASSPSATNMNTEAFF. The CDR3 region has the DNA TGTGCCAGCAGCCCATCCGCGACAAATATGAACACTGAAGCTTTCTTT.

This rearrangement joins TRBV14 to TRBJ2-3; D is unclear. V was pared by 1 base and J by 7 bases, with 3 bases between. CDR1 and CDR2 (germline): SGHDN, FVKESK. The length of the CDR3 is 11 residues. The CDR3: CASSQGNTQYF. CDR3 sequence (DNA): TGTGCCAGCAGCCAAGGGAATACGCAGTATTTT.

For the CDR3, the DNA is TGTGCCAGCAGTCCTACGCTCGGACAGGGTGCTAGGGAGCAGTACTTC. This translates into CASSPTLGQGAREQYF. V and J are TRBV28 and TRBJ2-7, with 8 nucleotides matching TRBD1. The CDR3 contains 16 residues. V shed 5 bases and J 7 bases; nucleotides not matched to a gene: 16. Germline CDR1 and CDR2: MDHEN and SYDVKM.

As concerns this clone: An ambiguous or unread base is present, and the residue it codes for is denoted X. CDR3 nucleotides: TGTGCCAGCAGCCGGGACAGGGRAGAGACCCAGTACTTC. This codes for CASSRDRXETQYF. V gene TRBV7-1 combines with J gene TRBJ2-5; 9 nucleotides agree with TRBD1. TRBV7-1 has ORF status, its function being uncertain. The CDR3 is 13 amino acids. Trimming cost V 5 bases and J 4 bases; bases outside gene matches: 2.

The genes are TRBV29-1 and TRBJ1-1, with D tentatively TRBD1 (6 bases). The germline CDR1 and CDR2 sequences are SQVTM and ANQGSEA. The V end was cut by 2 bases, the J end by 5 bases, with 9 bases between. The CDR3 has 12 residues. CDR3 residues: CSVEQGTTEAFF. CDR3 nucleotide sequence: TGCAGCGTTGAACAGGGGACGACTGAAGCTTTCTTT.

The gene calls are TRBV15 and TRBJ2-2; a weak D match, TRBD1 (5 bases). Trimming took 3 bases from V and 6 from J, leaving 14 bases between them. The CDR3 runs to 15 residues. CDR1 is LNHNV, CDR2 YYDKDF, per germline (reference sequence). CDR3 loop: CATSSPGKAPGELFF. The CDR3 nucleotides read TGTGCCACCAGCAGTCCAGGGAAAGCTCCCGGGGAGCTGTTTTTT.

V usage is TRBV6-8 and J usage is TRBJ2-1; D might be TRBD1 or TRBD2, each matching 5 bases. Per the germline V gene, CDR1 is MNHGY and CDR2 is SAAAGT. The V and J ends lost 6 bases and 8 bases respectively, with 17 bases between them. The CDR3 has 14 residues. In DNA form, the CDR3 reads TGTGCCAGCAGAACTCTGGGGGTCTTCCATGAGCAGTTCTTC. Its protein is CASRTLGVFHEQFF.

The J gene is TRBJ2-1, the V gene TRBV11-3; D call uncertain. The V gene lost 3 bases and the J gene lost 1 base, with 10 bases spanning the gap. The CDR3 totals 15 residues. Germline assignment: CDR1 SGHNT and CDR2 YENEEA. CDR3 residues: CASSFGFQSYNEQFF. The CDR3 nucleotides are TGTGCCAGCAGCTTTGGATTCCAGTCCTACAATGAGCAGTTCTTC.

This chain connects TRBV18 to TRBJ1-1; no clear D. The V end lost 3 bases, the J end lost 4 bases, and 9 bases lay between the germline ends. CDR1 is KGHSH, CDR2 LQKENI, per germline. CDR3 length: 13 residues. In DNA form, the CDR3 reads TGTGCCAGCTCACCTGGGAAGGGCACTGAAGCTTTCTTT. Amino acids: CASSPGKGTEAFF.

This chain links TRBV6-8 with TRBJ2-2; D is perhaps TRBD1 (5 bases). V was trimmed by 8 bases and J by 7 bases, leaving 17 bases between them. The CDR3 sequence is 14 residues long. Germline CDR1 reads MNHGY; CDR2 reads SAAAGT. Here the CDR3 reads CASGKGNSYGELFF. The DNA for the CDR3 is TGTGCCAGCGGAAAGGGGAATTCCTACGGGGAGCTGTTTTTT.

The rearrangement links TRBV11-3 to TRBJ2-3, with D hard to call. Germline V gene sequence: CDR1 SGHNT, CDR2 YENEEA. This CDR3 spans 15 amino acids. With 5 bases removed from V and 0 bases from J, the gap between germline ends came to 12 bases. The CDR3 coding sequence is TGTGCCAGCAGCCTAACCTCTACCAGCACAGATACGCAGTATTTT. Its protein is CASSLTSTSTDTQYF.

This clone was detected only a few times. The chain couples TRBV5-1 to TRBJ2-5; D is uncertain. Trimming cost V 4 bases and J 2 bases, with 15 bases left between them. The CDR3 runs 15 residues. Germline loops: CDR1 SGHRS, CDR2 YFSETQ. CDR3 DNA: TGCGCCAGCAGCCCTGGGGTTGGCAGGCAAGAGACCCAGTACTTC. Residues: CASSPGVGRQETQYF.

The J gene is TRBJ2-5, the V gene TRBV7-4; D gene ambiguous. The CDR3 runs 13 residues. Germline assignment: CDR1 SGHVT and CDR2 SQSDAQ. V was cut by 1 base and J by 5 bases, with 8 bases left in between. The CDR3 DNA follows: TGTGCCAGCAGCTTAGATGCGGTTGAGACCCAGTACTTC. It is translated as CASSLDAVETQYF.

V gene TRBV5-1 combines with J gene TRBJ2-7, with 12 bases lining up with TRBD1. The CDR3 has 14 amino acids. Germline CDR1 and CDR2: SGHRS and YFSETQ. The trim removed 4 bases at V and 4 bases at J, leaving 3 bases unmatched. Here the CDR3 reads CASSPGQGAYEQYF. CDR3 sequence (DNA): TGCGCCAGCAGCCCGGGACAGGGGGCTTACGAGCAGTACTTC.

This clone was counted between two and nine times. The CDR3 region has the DNA TGTGCCAGCAGCCCCCCTTTGCGGGAGGCCCCTTGGGATGAGCAGTTCTTC. Encoded protein: CASSPPLREAPWDEQFF. The chain joins TRBV7-1 to TRBJ2-1; 8 bases are shared with TRBD2. TRBV7-1 is flagged as an ORF with uncertain function. This CDR3 is built from 17 residues. Losses at the gene ends were 5 bases for V and 8 bases for J; bases not matched to a gene: 17.